This is a list of T cell receptor beta chains from one sample in a study of shared clonotypes between healthy human individuals. Sequencing used immunoSEQ multiplex PCR; TCRdb keeps in-frame clones, though not all of them. The data contain roughly 2.5 million clones, approximately 92% of them singletons. Specimen: naive CD4+ T cells sorted from blood. The receptors come from a young man in good health. Both conserved end residues are part of each CDR3. The D gene is left open where the match is weak. Clone size, where shown, is once, few, many, or a class for clones that have expanded.

j_call	clone_size	d_call	v_call	cdr3_aa	cdr3_nt
TRBJ1-5	NA	NA	TRBV11-2	CASSLDRGGNQPQHF	TGTGCCAGCAGCTTAGATAGAGGGGGCAATCAGCCCCAGCATTTT
TRBJ2-7	NA	NA	TRBV18	CASSPKSSYEQYF	TGTGCCAGCTCACCAAAGAGCTCCTACGAGCAGTACTTC
TRBJ2-1	NA	TRBD2	TRBV6-6	CEWGGRAYNEQFF	TGTGAATGGGGCGGGAGGGCCTACAATGAGCAGTTCTTC
TRBJ2-1	NA	NA	TRBV7-6	CASSLVPPGAHNEQFF	TGTGCCAGCAGCTTAGTCCCTCCCGGGGCGCACAATGAGCAGTTCTTC
TRBJ1-3	few	TRBD1	TRBV2	CASSATGNGNTIYF	TGTGCCAGCAGTGCGACAGGGAACGGAAACACCATATATTTT
TRBJ2-7	NA	TRBD2	TRBV5-4	CASSSETSSGSPYEQYF	TGTGCCAGCAGCTCTGAAACCTCTAGCGGGAGTCCCTACGAGCAGTACTTC
TRBJ2-7	NA	NA	TRBV25-1	CASSASWGGSYEQYF	TGTGCCAGCAGTGCGTCGTGGGGCGGCTCCTACGAGCAGTACTTC
TRBJ1-3	NA	NA	TRBV28	CASGTNGLSSGNTIYF	TGTGCCAGCGGGACAAACGGGCTGAGCTCTGGAAACACCATATATTTT
TRBJ2-4	NA	TRBD1	TRBV29-1	CSEGQLDIQYF	TGCAGCGAGGGACAGTTAGACATTCAGTACTTC
TRBJ1-6	NA	NA	TRBV13	CASSLRDGNSPLHF	TGTGCCAGCAGCTTAAGGGACGGTAATTCACCCCTCCACTTT
TRBJ2-7	NA	TRBD1	TRBV6-5	CASRWTGGSYEQYF	TGTGCCAGCAGGTGGACAGGGGGATCCTACGAGCAGTACTTC
TRBJ2-7	NA	TRBD1	TRBV7-8	CASSPTGGFSYEQYF	TGTGCCAGCAGCCCGACAGGGGGTTTTTCCTACGAGCAGTACTTC
TRBJ2-7	once	NA	TRBV7-2	CASSMTGYEQYF	TGTGCCAGCAGCATGACGGGGTACGAGCAGTACTTC
TRBJ2-5	NA	NA	TRBV28	CASQAPQRVETQYF	TGTGCCAGCCAAGCCCCCCAGCGGGTCGAGACCCAGTACTTC